This is a list of T cell receptor beta chains from one sample in a study of blood T cell repertoires in COVID-19. Only in-frame clones appear in the TCRdb table, and some are missing; sequencing was by immunoSEQ multiplex PCR. The table includes approximately 450,000 clones, about 90% detected once. Sequenced: PBMCs or T cells enriched from blood (not recorded which). These receptors were collected from a young woman with acute COVID-19. CDR3s include the opening cysteine and the closing phenylalanine or tryptophan. The order of the fields is D gene, CDR3 length, J gene, V gene, clone size, CDR3 protein, CDR3 DNA. D genes are given only for firm matches. Clone sizes are given selectively: once, few, many, or a class where the clone is expanded.

-	16	TRBJ2-2	TRBV27	-	CASSSRGHLNTGELFF	TGTGCCAGCAGTTCTAGGGGACACCTCAACACCGGGGAGCTGTTTTTT
-	16	TRBJ2-1	TRBV4-1	-	CASSPTGGNMVNEQFF	TGCGCCAGCAGCCCGACAGGAGGCAACATGGTTAATGAGCAGTTCTTC
-	15	TRBJ2-1	TRBV12-5	-	CASGSGTTNYNEQFF	TGTGCTAGTGGCTCCGGGACAACCAATTACAATGAGCAGTTCTTC
TRBD1	14	TRBJ2-7	TRBV5-6	-	CASSLGQNSYEQYF	TGTGCCAGCAGCCTGGGACAGAACTCCTACGAGCAGTACTTC
-	11	TRBJ2-7	TRBV28	-	CASNRNYEQYF	TGTGCCAGCAACAGAAACTACGAGCAGTACTTC
TRBD2	15	TRBJ2-5	TRBV12-5	-	CASGLTSGHQETQYF	TGTGCTAGTGGTTTGACTAGCGGCCACCAAGAGACCCAGTACTTC
-	14	TRBJ1-1	TRBV5-1	many	CASSLERRNTEAFF	TGCGCCAGCAGCTTGGAACGGAGGAACACTGAAGCTTTCTTT
-	15	TRBJ1-6	TRBV5-6	-	CASSPAGRYNSPLHF	TGTGCCAGCAGCCCTGCCGGTCGCTATAATTCACCCCTCCACTTT
-	14	TRBJ1-4	TRBV18	once	CASSPPAGVEKLFF	TGTGCCAGCTCACCACCGGCGGGGGTGGAAAAACTGTTTTTT
TRBD2	12	TRBJ2-7	TRBV11-3	-	CASSSREDEQYF	TGTGCCAGCAGCTCGCGGGAGGACGAGCAGTACTTC
-	15	TRBJ2-2	TRBV7-9	-	CASSLGGPTTGELFF	TGTGCCAGCAGCTTAGGCGGGCCCACCACCGGGGAGCTGTTTTTT
-	14	TRBJ1-2	TRBV19	-	CASSIVLRPLGYTF	TGTGCCAGTAGTATAGTATTGCGGCCGCTGGGCTACACCTTC
-	12	TRBJ2-5	TRBV30	-	CAWSYRGETQYF	TGTGCCTGGAGTTATAGAGGGGAGACCCAGTACTTC
-	15	TRBJ1-2	TRBV27	-	CASRPGGRTNYGYTF	TGTGCCAGCAGGCCGGGAGGCCGGACTAACTATGGCTACACCTTC
-	15	TRBJ1-4	TRBV7-9	-	CASSPGIDDNEKLFF	TGTGCCAGCAGCCCGGGGATCGATGATAATGAAAAACTGTTTTTT
TRBD1	15	TRBJ2-3	TRBV5-1	-	CASSLWTGSGDTQYF	TGCGCCAGCAGCCTCTGGACAGGGAGTGGGGATACGCAGTATTTT
TRBD1	17	TRBJ2-3	TRBV5-5	-	CASSSPLGTDLTDTQYF	TGTGCCAGCAGCTCCCCTTTAGGGACAGACCTCACAGATACGCAGTATTTT
TRBD1	21	TRBJ1-3	TRBV13	-	CASSLGPLTGARRISGNTIYF	TGTGCCAGCAGCTTAGGCCCATTGACAGGGGCCCGTCGCATCTCTGGAAACACCATATATTTT
TRBD2	15	TRBJ2-7	TRBV9	once	CASSVGSGRGDEQYF	TGTGCCAGCAGCGTAGGATCGGGTCGGGGGGACGAGCAGTACTTC
TRBD1	14	TRBJ1-5	TRBV27	-	CASSTGVDNQPQHF	TGTGCCAGCAGCACAGGGGTGGACAATCAGCCCCAGCATTTT
TRBD1	13	TRBJ1-1	TRBV2	-	CASDGQGAGEAFF	TGTGCCAGCGATGGACAGGGGGCTGGTGAAGCTTTCTTT
-	14	TRBJ2-3	TRBV28	many	CASSLLMRGDTQYF	TGTGCCAGCAGTTTATTAATGAGGGGGGATACGCAGTATTTT
-	14	TRBJ1-2	TRBV18	-	CASSPPGQPYGYTF	TGTGCCAGCTCACCACCGGGACAACCCTATGGCTACACCTTC
-	13	TRBJ1-5	TRBV13	few	CASSLGQGRPQHF	TGTGCCAGCAGCTTAGGACAGGGCAGGCCCCAGCATTTT
-	15	TRBJ2-1	TRBV29-1	-	CSVEGRSLFESEQFF	TGCAGCGTTGAGGGCCGGTCCTTATTCGAATCGGAGCAGTTCTTC
-	15	TRBJ1-2	TRBV5-5	-	CASSPRQGHNYGYTF	TGTGCCAGCAGCCCCCGCCAGGGCCATAACTATGGCTACACCTTC
-	15	TRBJ2-1	TRBV25-1	-	CASSEGGAGADEQFF	TGTGCCAGCAGTGAAGGGGGCGCGGGGGCCGATGAGCAGTTCTTC
-	13	TRBJ1-1	TRBV5-1	-	CASSPRGEGEAFF	TGCGCCAGCAGCCCCCGGGGGGAGGGTGAAGCTTTCTTT
-	11	TRBJ2-1	TRBV28	-	CASSLQVEQFF	TGTGCCAGCAGTTTACAGGTTGAGCAGTTCTTC
-	13	TRBJ2-1	TRBV27	-	CASSFTYYNEQFF	TGTGCCAGCAGTTTTACTTATTACAATGAGCAGTTCTTC
TRBD2	16	TRBJ2-1	TRBV19	once	CASRTTSGSLRDEQFF	TGTGCCAGTAGGACAACTAGCGGGAGCCTCAGGGATGAGCAGTTCTTC
-	13	TRBJ1-5	TRBV6-6	-	CASTRSFDQPQHF	TGTGCCAGCACTCGGTCATTTGATCAGCCCCAGCATTTT
-	17	TRBJ1-3	TRBV7-9	once	CASSLFSDTYSGNTIYF	TGTGCCAGCAGCTTATTCTCGGACACCTATTCTGGAAACACCATATATTTT
TRBD1	15	TRBJ2-3	TRBV25-1	-	CASSDRQGETDTQYF	TGTGCCAGCAGTGACCGACAGGGGGAAACAGATACGCAGTATTTT
-	14	TRBJ2-2	TRBV30	-	CAWSPGSNTGELFF	TGTGCCTGGAGTCCAGGGTCGAACACCGGGGAGCTGTTTTTT
TRBD1	15	TRBJ1-6	TRBV7-9	once	CASSSGTGANSPLHF	TGTGCCAGCAGCTCCGGGACAGGGGCTAATTCACCCCTCCACTTT
TRBD1	13	TRBJ2-7	TRBV12-5	-	CASGTGGAYEQYF	TGTGCTAGTGGGACAGGGGGCGCCTACGAGCAGTACTTC
TRBD1	13	TRBJ1-2	TRBV12-3/TRBV12-4	-	CASSLTGVYGYTF	TGTGCCAGCAGTCTCACAGGGGTTTATGGCTACACCTTC
-	18	TRBJ1-6	TRBV27	-	CASSLSLGQRTYNSPLHF	TGTGCCAGCAGTTTATCTTTGGGACAAAGAACCTATAATTCACCCCTCCACTTT
TRBD1	13	TRBJ1-1	TRBV7-8	-	CASSLRQGIEAFF	TGTGCCAGCAGCTTACGACAGGGGATTGAAGCTTTCTTT
-	13	TRBJ2-3	TRBV2	-	CASWEAGGDTQYF	TGTGCCAGCTGGGAAGCCGGGGGAGATACGCAGTATTTT